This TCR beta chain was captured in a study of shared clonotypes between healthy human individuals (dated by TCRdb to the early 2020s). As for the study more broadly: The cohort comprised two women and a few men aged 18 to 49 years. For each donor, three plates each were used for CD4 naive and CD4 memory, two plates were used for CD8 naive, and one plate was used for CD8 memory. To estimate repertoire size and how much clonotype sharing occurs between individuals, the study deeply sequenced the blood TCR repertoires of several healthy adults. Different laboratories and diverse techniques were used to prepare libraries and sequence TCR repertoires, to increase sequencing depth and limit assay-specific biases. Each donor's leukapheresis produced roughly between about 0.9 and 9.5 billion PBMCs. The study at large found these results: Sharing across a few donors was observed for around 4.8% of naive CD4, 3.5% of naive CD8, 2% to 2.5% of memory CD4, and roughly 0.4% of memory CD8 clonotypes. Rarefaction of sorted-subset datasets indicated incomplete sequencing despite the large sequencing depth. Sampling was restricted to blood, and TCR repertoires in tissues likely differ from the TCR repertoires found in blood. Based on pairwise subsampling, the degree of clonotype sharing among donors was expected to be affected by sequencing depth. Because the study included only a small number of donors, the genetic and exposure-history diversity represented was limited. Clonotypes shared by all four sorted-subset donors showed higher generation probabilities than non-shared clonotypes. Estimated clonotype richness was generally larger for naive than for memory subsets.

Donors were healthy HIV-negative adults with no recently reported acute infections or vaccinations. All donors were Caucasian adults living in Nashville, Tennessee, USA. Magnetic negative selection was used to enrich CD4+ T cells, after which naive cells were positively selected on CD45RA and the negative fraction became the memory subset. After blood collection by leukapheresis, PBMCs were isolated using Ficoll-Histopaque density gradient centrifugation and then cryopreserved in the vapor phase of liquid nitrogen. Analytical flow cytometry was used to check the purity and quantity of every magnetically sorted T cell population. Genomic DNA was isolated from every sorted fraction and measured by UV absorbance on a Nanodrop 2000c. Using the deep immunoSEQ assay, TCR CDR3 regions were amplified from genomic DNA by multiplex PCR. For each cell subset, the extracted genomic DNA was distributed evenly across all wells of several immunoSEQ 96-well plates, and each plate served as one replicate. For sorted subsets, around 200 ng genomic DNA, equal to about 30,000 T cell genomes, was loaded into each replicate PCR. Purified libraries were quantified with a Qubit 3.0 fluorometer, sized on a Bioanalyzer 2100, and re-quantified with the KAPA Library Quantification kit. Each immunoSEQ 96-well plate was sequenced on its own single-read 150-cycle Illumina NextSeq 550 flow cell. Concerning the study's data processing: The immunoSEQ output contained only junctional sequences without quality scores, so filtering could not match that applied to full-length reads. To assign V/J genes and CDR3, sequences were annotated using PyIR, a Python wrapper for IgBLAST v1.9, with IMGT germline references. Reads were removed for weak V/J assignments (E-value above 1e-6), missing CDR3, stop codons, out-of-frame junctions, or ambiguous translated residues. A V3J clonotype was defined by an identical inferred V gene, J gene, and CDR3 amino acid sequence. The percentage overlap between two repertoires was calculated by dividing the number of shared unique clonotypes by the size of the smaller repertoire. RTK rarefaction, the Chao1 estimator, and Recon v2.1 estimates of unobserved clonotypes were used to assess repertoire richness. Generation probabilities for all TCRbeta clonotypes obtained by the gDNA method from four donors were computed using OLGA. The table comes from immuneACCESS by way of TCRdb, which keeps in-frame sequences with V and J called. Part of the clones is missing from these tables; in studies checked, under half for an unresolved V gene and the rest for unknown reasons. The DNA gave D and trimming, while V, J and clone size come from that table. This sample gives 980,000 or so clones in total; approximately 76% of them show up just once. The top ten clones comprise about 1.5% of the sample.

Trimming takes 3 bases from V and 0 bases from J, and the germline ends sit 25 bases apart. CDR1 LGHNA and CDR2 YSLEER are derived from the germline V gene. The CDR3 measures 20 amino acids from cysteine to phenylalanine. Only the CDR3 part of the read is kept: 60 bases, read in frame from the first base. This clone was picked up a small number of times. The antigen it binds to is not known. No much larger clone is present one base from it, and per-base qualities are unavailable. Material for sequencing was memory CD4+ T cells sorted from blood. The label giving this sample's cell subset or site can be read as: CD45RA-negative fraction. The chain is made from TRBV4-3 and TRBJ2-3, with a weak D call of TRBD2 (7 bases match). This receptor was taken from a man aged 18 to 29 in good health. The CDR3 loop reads CASSQGPRGEGFASTDTQYF. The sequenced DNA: TGCGCCAGCAGCCAGGGACCTAGGGGGGAGGGCTTTGCTAGCACAGATACGCAGTATTTT.